These 11 T cell receptor beta chains were sequenced from one sample in a study of blood T cell repertoires in COVID-19. Generated by immunoSEQ multiplex PCR, the TCRdb table keeps only in-frame clones and is missing some. The sample includes about 190,000 clones, around 80% of them seen just once. The sequencing input was peripheral blood. These receptors were taken from a woman between 45 and 60 years old with acute or convalescent COVID-19.

This rearrangement joins TRBV7-2 to TRBJ2-3; TRBD2 matches at 7 bases. CDR1 SGHTA and CDR2 FQGNSA come from the germline V gene. Trimming removed 2 bases from V and 0 bases from J; junction bases left unmatched: 5. This CDR3 comprises 16 residues. The CDR3 DNA reads as TGTGCCAGCAGCTTACGGCTAGCGGCCAGCACAGATACGCAGTATTTT. It is translated as CASSLRLAASTDTQYF.

V is TRBV28 and J is TRBJ1-1, with unresolved D. Germline V gene sequence: CDR1 MDHEN, CDR2 SYDVKM. The CDR3 contains 12 residues. V lost 3 bases, J lost 1 base, and 3 bases lay in between. CDR3 protein: CASSLANTEAFF. CDR3 nucleotide sequence: TGTGCCAGCAGTTTGGCGAACACTGAAGCTTTCTTT. The complete variable domain, with remaining parts taken from reference TRBV28 and TRBJ1-1, reads DVKVTQSSRYLVKRTGEKVFLECVQDMDHENMFWYRQDPGLGLRLIYFSYDVKMKEKGDIPEGYSVSREKKERFSLILESASTNQTSMYLCASSLANTEAFFGQGTRLTVV.

The genes are TRBV19 and TRBJ1-5; D perhaps matches TRBD1 (5 bases). Between the trimmed V and J ends, which lost 5 bases and 6 bases, there was a span of 11 bases. CDR3 length equals 13 residues. CDR1 and CDR2 (germline): LNHDA, SQIVND (reference sequence). CDR3 DNA sequence: TGTGCCAGTAGTTGGGGGGATCGTCAGCCCCAGCATTTT. Translated: CASSWGDRQPQHF.

This clone has just a few counts. This chain joins TRBV28 and TRBJ1-2; perhaps TRBD1 as D (5 bases). This CDR3 is built from 12 residues. V was trimmed by 2 bases and J by 8 bases, leaving 9 bases between them. CDR1 and CDR2 from the germline V gene are MDHEN and SYDVKM. Here the CDR3 DNA reads TGTGCCAGCAGTTTACAGGGTAGAGGCTACACCTTC. Its protein product is CASSLQGRGYTF.

This clone was detected many times. This rearrangement joins TRBV20-1 to TRBJ2-1; 7 nucleotides agree with TRBD1. The germline CDR1 and CDR2 sequences are DFQATT and SNEGSKA (reference sequence). The J segment lost 9 bases and the V segment lost 3 bases, leaving 14 bases of the junction unmatched. There are 15 residues in the CDR3. This chain's CDR3 is CSASHPGQPSIEQFF. The CDR3 coding sequence is TGCAGTGCTAGTCACCCGGGACAGCCCTCAATTGAGCAGTTCTTC.

The chain joins TRBV6-5 to TRBJ1-4, with 7 bases aligning to TRBD1. Germline lookup yields CDR1 MNHEY and CDR2 SVGAGI. The CDR3 loop spans 14 amino acids. The V segment lost 6 bases and the J segment 7 bases; nucleotides outside the gene matches: 8. CDR3 residues: CASSANRGGEKLFF. In DNA form, the CDR3 reads TGTGCCAGCAGCGCTAACAGGGGAGGTGAAAAACTGTTTTTT.

The chain carries TRBV6-1 and TRBJ2-1; 11 bases are shared with TRBD2. Germline V gene lookup returns CDR1 MNHNS and CDR2 SASEGT. The CDR3 is 18 residues long. The ends lost 4 bases at V and 5 bases at J; junction bases unmatched: 13. Written as DNA, the CDR3 is TGTGCCAGCAGTGTTCGAAGCCCTGGGACTAGCGGAAACAATGAGCAGTTCTTC. Translation gives CASSVRSPGTSGNNEQFF.

This rearrangement joins TRBV6-1 to TRBJ2-7; no firm D call. The V end lost 0 bases, the J end lost 3 bases, and 12 bases lay between the germline ends. Germline CDR1 and CDR2: MNHNS and SASEGT. The CDR3 runs to 15 residues. The CDR3 loop reads CASSEAHGIGYEQYF. The DNA for the CDR3 is TGTGCCAGCAGTGAAGCGCATGGTATCGGCTACGAGCAGTACTTC.

The DNA of the CDR3 is TGCGCCAGCAGCCTCCTCGGCGGTAATCAGCCCCAGCATTTT. Translating it yields CASSLLGGNQPQHF. The chain links TRBV4-1 to TRBJ1-5, with D uncertain. The CDR3 loop spans 14 amino acids. CDR1 MGHRA and CDR2 YSYEKL come from the germline V gene. Trimming removed 4 bases at V and 4 bases at J, with 11 bases between.

This clone showed up just a few times. This chain uses TRBV28 with TRBJ1-2; possibly TRBD1 for D (6 bases). V dropped 5 bases and J dropped 5 bases, with 9 bases sitting between them. From germline, CDR1 is MDHEN and CDR2 SYDVKM. The CDR3 sequence is 12 residues long. CDR3 bases: TGTGCCAGCAGTGGACAGTATTATGGCTACACCTTC. Its translation is CASSGQYYGYTF.

The chain has TRBV6-5 and TRBJ2-6, with D uncertain. Looked up from germline, CDR1 is MNHEY and CDR2 is SVGAGI. This CDR3 has 15 residues. V was shortened by 2 bases and J by 4 bases, with 9 bases between the two germline ends. The CDR3, as DNA: TGTGCCAGCAGTTACCCTAGGTCCGGGGCCAACGTCCTGACTTTC. It yields the protein CASSYPRSGANVLTF.